Listed here are 23 T cell receptor beta chains from one sample, sequenced in a study of control samples from healthy donors and cancer patients. Method: immunoSEQ multiplex PCR; TCRdb's copy keeps in-frame clones and lacks some. There are about 85,000 clones in the sample; around nine tenths occur only once, and 7.5% to 8% lies in the top ten. Sequencing was done on a sample of blood. The receptors here all came from a woman between 55 and 75 years old in good health.

The J gene is TRBJ1-1, the V gene TRBV5-4; a possible D gene is TRBD1 (5 bases). Germline V gene lookup returns CDR1 SGHNT and CDR2 YYREEE (reference sequence). This CDR3 is 14 amino acids long. The V end was cut by 4 bases, the J end by 0 bases, with 10 bases between. Written as DNA, the CDR3 is TGTGCCAGCAGCGGCGGGGGAATGAACACTGAAGCTTTCTTT. As protein: CASSGGGMNTEAFF.

The chain is built from TRBV5-1 and TRBJ2-2; TRBD2 matches 12 bases. V dropped 3 bases and J dropped 6; count of bases not matched to a gene: 9. This CDR3 is 17 amino acids long. CDR1 is SGHRS, CDR2 YFSETQ, per germline. CDR3 region: CASSSTTSGGLSGELFF. CDR3 DNA sequence: TGCGCCAGCAGCTCGACGACTAGCGGGGGACTTTCCGGGGAGCTGTTTTTT.

The rearrangement uses TRBV6-5 and TRBJ1-1, with TRBD1 matching over 8 bases. The CDR3 is 14 residues long. In germline, CDR1 is MNHEY, CDR2 SVGAGI. Trimming cost V 5 bases and J 3 bases; bases outside gene matches: 5. The CDR3 nucleotides are TGTGCCAGCAGTCTAGGACAGGGTTACACTGAAGCTTTCTTT. This gives the protein CASSLGQGYTEAFF.

The chain joins TRBV10-3 to TRBJ2-1, with TRBD2 matching over 9 bases. Germline assignment: CDR1 ENHRY and CDR2 SYGVKD. The V gene end was trimmed by 3 bases and the J gene end by 1 base; junction bases not matched to a gene: 1. This CDR3 region has 15 residues. The CDR3 DNA reads as TGTGCCATCAGTGAAGGACTAGCGTCCTACAATGAGCAGTTCTTC. Amino acids: CAISEGLASYNEQFF.

The chain employs TRBV11-3 and TRBJ1-1; the D gene is possibly TRBD1 (5 bases). V was trimmed by 2 bases and J by 1 base, leaving 20 bases between them. The germline V gene encodes CDR1 SGHNT and CDR2 YENEEA. The CDR3 spans 18 residues. Here the CDR3 DNA reads TGTGCCAGCAGCTTATCTACTAAAATCTGGGGGGGGAACACTGAAGCTTTCTTT. This translates into CASSLSTKIWGGNTEAFF.

The rearrangement joins TRBV19 to TRBJ2-6, with 8 positions matching TRBD1. The CDR3 is made up of 19 amino acids. CDR1 is LNHDA and CDR2 is SQIVND in the germline V gene (reference sequence). The ends lost 11 bases at V and 1 base at J; junction bases unmatched: 19. In nucleotides, the CDR3 is TGTGCCTCGAGTCGGATAGGGGCAGGGGGCGCGTCTGGGGCCAACGTCCTGACTTTC. Translated, it gives CASSRIGAGGASGANVLTF.

This chain joins TRBV3-1 (or the pseudogene TRBV3-2) and TRBJ1-2; no reliable D call. Trimming removed 3 bases at V and 3 bases at J, with 11 bases between. This CDR3 has 14 residues. Germline CDR1 LGHDT, CDR2 YNNKEL (reference sequence). The CDR3 DNA is TGTGCCAGCAGCCATCGGCCCCCCTACTATGGCTACACCTTC. It is translated as CASSHRPPYYGYTF.

The rearrangement joins TRBV18 to TRBJ2-6; D is unresolved. The CDR3 is 14 residues long. In germline, CDR1 is KGHSH, CDR2 LQKENI. Trimming removed 2 bases at V and 4 bases at J, with 6 bases between. CDR3 protein: CASSPSRGANVLTF. DNA of the CDR3: TGTGCCAGCTCACCAAGTCGGGGGGCCAACGTCCTGACTTTC.

The V call is TRBV6-5, the J call TRBJ2-7; D remains unclear. V was shortened by 2 bases and J by 4 bases, with 6 bases between the two germline ends. This CDR3 spans 12 amino acids. Germline CDR1 reads MNHEY; CDR2 reads SVGAGI. The CDR3: CASSYNGYEQYF. The CDR3 DNA sequence: TGTGCCAGCAGTTACAACGGGTACGAGCAGTACTTC.

The chain uses TRBV5-1 and TRBJ2-7, with 8 bases aligning to TRBD1. V shed 4 bases, J shed 2 bases, and the junction held 8 bases outside the gene matches. Germline V gene sequence: CDR1 SGHRS, CDR2 YFSETQ. This CDR3 spans 15 amino acids. The CDR3 DNA sequence: TGCGCCAGCAGCCCGCAGGGGGCTCCGACCTACGAGCAGTACTTC. It encodes CASSPQGAPTYEQYF.

As for this clone: The junction and the germline gene differ at one end; a read error may be behind it. V usage is TRBV28 and J usage is TRBJ2-5; the match to TRBD2 covers 7 bases. Germline V gene lookup returns CDR1 MDHEN and CDR2 SYDVKM. This CDR3 region has 12 residues. The CDR3 loop is CASTTKSGIGHF. In DNA, the CDR3 is TGTGCCAGCACTACTAAAAGCGGGATAGGCCACTTC.

The chain is built from TRBV9 and TRBJ2-2; tentatively, D is TRBD2 (6 bases). There are 14 residues in the CDR3. The germline CDR1 and CDR2 sequences are SGDLS and YYNGEE. V lost 2 bases and J 5 bases, leaving 10 bases between the germline ends. The CDR3 sequence: CASSVRSGTGELFF. DNA for the CDR3: TGTGCCAGCAGCGTCAGAAGCGGGACCGGGGAGCTGTTTTTT. The complete variable domain, with remaining parts taken from reference TRBV9 and TRBJ2-2, reads DSGVTQTPKHLITATGQRVTLRCSPRSGDLSVYWYQQSLDQGLQFLIQYYNGEERAKGNILERFSAQQFPDLHSELNLSSLELGDSALYFCASSVRSGTGELFFGEGSRLTVL.

In DNA, the CDR3 is TGTGCCAGTAGCCTTCAGGCAGCAGCTAACTATGGCTACACCTTC. It translates to CASSLQAAANYGYTF. The chain couples TRBV19 to TRBJ1-2; D not resolved. The CDR3 totals 15 residues. Germline V CDR1 and CDR2: LNHDA, SQIVND (reference sequence). Trimming removed 6 bases at V and 0 bases at J, with 14 bases between.

This chain connects TRBV2 to TRBJ1-3, with D unresolved. V was pared by 6 bases and J by 2 bases, with 5 bases between. Germline loops: CDR1 SNHLY, CDR2 FYNNEI. CDR3 length: 12 residues. The CDR3 sequence is CASRTTGNTIYF. Written as DNA, the CDR3 is TGTGCCAGCAGGACAACTGGAAACACCATATATTTT.

This clone was counted a few times. This sequence joins TRBV6-6 and TRBJ2-5, with 10 bases identical to TRBD2. The CDR3 runs 14 residues. V was clipped by 8 bases and J by 1 base; unmatched bases: 4. Germline V gene data show CDR1 as MNHNY and CDR2 as SVGAGI (reference sequence). CDR3 DNA sequence: TGTGCCAGCCAGCGGGGGGGTGCCCAAGAGACCCAGTACTTC. Translated, it gives CASQRGGAQETQYF.

V and J are TRBV11-3 and TRBJ1-1; tentative D call: TRBD1 (5 bases). Per germline, CDR1 SGHNT and CDR2 YENEEA. Trimming removed 4 bases at V and 3 bases at J, with 9 bases between. The CDR3 sequence is 13 residues long. Here the CDR3 DNA reads TGTGCCAGCAGCTGGGGGGGATACACTGAAGCTTTCTTT. It encodes CASSWGGYTEAFF.

The chain is built from TRBV24-1 and TRBJ1-2; tentative D call: TRBD1 (6 bases). This CDR3 has 14 residues. V lost 3 bases and J lost 6, with 13 bases in between. CDR1 and CDR2 from the germline V gene are KGHDR and SFDVKD. This chain's CDR3 is CATSDPPDSNGYTF. The CDR3, as DNA: TGTGCCACCAGTGATCCTCCGGACAGTAATGGCTACACCTTC.

Comment on this clone: One end of the junction is discordant with germline, which a read error may explain. The CDR3 is CASSPKASDSSHNEQFF. In DNA form, the CDR3 reads TGTGCCAGCAGCCCGAAGGCTAGCGACAGCTCCCACAATGAGCAGTTCTTC. This sequence joins TRBV7-3 and TRBJ2-1; a possible D gene is TRBD2 (6 bases). The CDR3 is 17 residues long. The V gene's germline CDR1 is SGHTA and CDR2 FQGTGA.

The V and J genes are TRBV2 and TRBJ1-1, with D uncertain. Trimming left V 7 bases short and J 5 bases short, with 17 bases between. The germline V gene encodes CDR1 SNHLY and CDR2 FYNNEI. CDR3 length equals 14 residues. Here the CDR3 DNA reads TGTGCCAGCAAAAGGGAGTGGGGTGGGACTGAAGCTTTCTTT. It specifies CASKREWGGTEAFF.

The J gene is TRBJ2-2, the V gene TRBV7-9; 10 bases match TRBD1. V shed 4 bases, J shed 6 bases, and the junction held 5 bases outside the gene matches. The CDR3 spans 15 residues. The V gene's germline CDR1 is SEHNR and CDR2 FQNEAQ (reference sequence). CDR3 sequence reads: CASSWGQGSAGELFF. In nucleotides, the CDR3 is TGTGCCAGCAGCTGGGGACAGGGGTCCGCCGGGGAGCTGTTTTTT.

The chain carries TRBV4-2 and TRBJ2-6; 7 bases align to TRBD1. Trimming at V came to 0 bases and at J to 3 bases, leaving 5 bases not matched to a gene. The V gene's germline CDR1 is LGHNA and CDR2 YNFKEQ. The CDR3 has 17 residues. Here the CDR3 reads CASSQELGTVGANVLTF. The CDR3, as DNA: TGTGCCAGCAGCCAAGAGCTTGGGACAGTTGGGGCCAACGTCCTGACTTTC.

The rearrangement links TRBV25-1 to TRBJ2-5; D not certain. In germline, CDR1 is MGHDK, CDR2 SYGVNS. The CDR3 runs 13 residues. V was shortened by 3 bases and J by 5 bases, with 10 bases between the two germline ends. The CDR3 nucleotides read TGTGCCAGCAGTGATACAGTTGGGGAGACCCAGTACTTC. It is translated as CASSDTVGETQYF.

The rearrangement uses TRBV7-2 and TRBJ2-2; tentative D call: TRBD2 (5 bases). Trimming removed 5 bases at V and 6 bases at J, with 13 bases between. CDR3 length: 14 residues. CDR1 and CDR2 (germline): SGHTA, FQGNSA. In nucleotides, the CDR3 is TGTGCCAGCAGCAAGAGGGAGTCCCCCGGGGAGCTGTTTTTT. Translated: CASSKRESPGELFF. The variable domain in full, completed from reference TRBV7-2 and TRBJ2-2, reads GAGVSQSPSNKVTEKGKDVELRCDPISGHTALYWYRQSLGQGLEFLIYFQGNSAPDKSGLPSDRFSAERTGGSVSTLTIQRTQQEDSAVYLCASSKRESPGELFFGEGSRLTVL.